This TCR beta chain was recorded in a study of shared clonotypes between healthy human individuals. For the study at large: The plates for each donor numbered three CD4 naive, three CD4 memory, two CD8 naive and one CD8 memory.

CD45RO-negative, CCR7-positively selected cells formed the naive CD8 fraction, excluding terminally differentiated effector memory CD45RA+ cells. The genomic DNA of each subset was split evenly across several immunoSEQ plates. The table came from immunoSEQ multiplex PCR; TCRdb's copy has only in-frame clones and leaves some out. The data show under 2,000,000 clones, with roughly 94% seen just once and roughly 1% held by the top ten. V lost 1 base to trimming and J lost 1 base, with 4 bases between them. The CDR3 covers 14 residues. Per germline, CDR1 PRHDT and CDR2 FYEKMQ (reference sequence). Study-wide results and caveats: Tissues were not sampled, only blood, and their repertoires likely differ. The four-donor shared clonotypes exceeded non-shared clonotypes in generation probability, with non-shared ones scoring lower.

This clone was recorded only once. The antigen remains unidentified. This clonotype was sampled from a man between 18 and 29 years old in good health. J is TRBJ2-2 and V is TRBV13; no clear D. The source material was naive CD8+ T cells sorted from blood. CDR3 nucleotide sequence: TGTGCCAGCAGCTTAGTAGGGAACACCGGGGAGCTGTTTTTT. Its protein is CASSLVGNTGELFF.